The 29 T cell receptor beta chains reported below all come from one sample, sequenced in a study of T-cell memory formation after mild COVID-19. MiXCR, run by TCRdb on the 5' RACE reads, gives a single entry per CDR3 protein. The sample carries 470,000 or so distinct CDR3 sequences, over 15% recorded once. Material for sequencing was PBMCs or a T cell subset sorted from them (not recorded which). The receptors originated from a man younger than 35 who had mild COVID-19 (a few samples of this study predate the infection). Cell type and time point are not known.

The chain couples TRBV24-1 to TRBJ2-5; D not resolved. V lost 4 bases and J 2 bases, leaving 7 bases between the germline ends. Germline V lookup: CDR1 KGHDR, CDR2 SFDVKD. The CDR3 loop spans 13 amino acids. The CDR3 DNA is TGTGCCACCAGTGACCAGATTCAAGAGACCCAGTACTTC. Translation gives CATSDQIQETQYF.

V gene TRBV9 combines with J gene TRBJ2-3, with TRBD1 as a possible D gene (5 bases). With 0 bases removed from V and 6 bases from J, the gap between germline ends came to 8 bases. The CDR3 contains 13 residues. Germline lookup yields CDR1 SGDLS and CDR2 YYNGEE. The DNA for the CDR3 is TGTGCCAGCAGCGTAGGGACAACCGATACGCAGTATTTT. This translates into CASSVGTTDTQYF.

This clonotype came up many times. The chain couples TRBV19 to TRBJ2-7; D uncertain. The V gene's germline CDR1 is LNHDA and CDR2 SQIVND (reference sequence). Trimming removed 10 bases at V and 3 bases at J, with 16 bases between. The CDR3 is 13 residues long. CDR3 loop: CATQDTNGYEQYF. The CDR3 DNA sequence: TGTGCCACCCAAGACACCAACGGCTACGAGCAGTACTTC.

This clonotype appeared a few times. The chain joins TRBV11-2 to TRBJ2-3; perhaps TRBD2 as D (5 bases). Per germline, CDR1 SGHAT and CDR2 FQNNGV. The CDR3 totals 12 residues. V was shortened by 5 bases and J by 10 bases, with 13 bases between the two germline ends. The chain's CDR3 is CASSTRLPAQYF. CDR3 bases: TGTGCCAGCAGCACCCGACTACCGGCGCAGTATTTT.

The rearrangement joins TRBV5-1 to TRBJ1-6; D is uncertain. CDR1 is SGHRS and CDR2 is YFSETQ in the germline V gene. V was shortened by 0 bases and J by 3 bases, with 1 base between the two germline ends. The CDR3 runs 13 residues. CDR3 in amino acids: CASSLGYNSPLHF. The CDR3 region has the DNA TGCGCCAGCAGCTTGGGCTATAATTCACCCCTCCACTTT.

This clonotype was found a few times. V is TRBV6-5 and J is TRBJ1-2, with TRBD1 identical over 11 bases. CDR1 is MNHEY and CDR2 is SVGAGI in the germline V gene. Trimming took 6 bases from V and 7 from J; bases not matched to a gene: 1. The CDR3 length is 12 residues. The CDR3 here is CASSGQGAGYTF. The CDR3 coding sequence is TGTGCCAGCAGCGGACAGGGGGCTGGCTACACCTTC.

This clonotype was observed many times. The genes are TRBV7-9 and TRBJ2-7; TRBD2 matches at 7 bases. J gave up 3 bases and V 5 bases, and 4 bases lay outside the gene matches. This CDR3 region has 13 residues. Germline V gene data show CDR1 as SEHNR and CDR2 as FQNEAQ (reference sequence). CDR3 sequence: CASSPGRNYEQYF. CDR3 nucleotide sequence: TGTGCCAGCAGCCCCGGGAGGAACTACGAGCAGTACTTC.

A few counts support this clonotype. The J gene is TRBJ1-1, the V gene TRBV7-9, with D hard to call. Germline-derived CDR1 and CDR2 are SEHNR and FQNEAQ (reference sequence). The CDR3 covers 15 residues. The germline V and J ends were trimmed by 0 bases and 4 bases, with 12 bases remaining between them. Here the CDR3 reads CASSLAFGSGTEAFF. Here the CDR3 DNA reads TGTGCCAGCAGCTTAGCGTTCGGTTCCGGCACTGAAGCTTTCTTT.

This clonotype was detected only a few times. CDR3 loop: CASSLLDREGEAFF. CDR3 nucleotide sequence: TGTGCCAGCAGCTTGCTGGACAGGGAAGGCGAAGCTTTCTTT. The gene calls are TRBV7-2 and TRBJ1-1, with TRBD1 matching 8 bases. The CDR3 runs 14 residues. CDR1 SGHTA and CDR2 FQGNSA come from the germline V gene. V shed 3 bases, J shed 8 bases, and the junction held 8 bases outside the gene matches.

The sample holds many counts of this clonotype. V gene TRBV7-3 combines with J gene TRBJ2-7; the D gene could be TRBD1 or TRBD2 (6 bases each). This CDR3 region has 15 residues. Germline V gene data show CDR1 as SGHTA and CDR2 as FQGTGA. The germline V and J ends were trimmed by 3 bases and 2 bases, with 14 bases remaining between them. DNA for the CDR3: TGTGCCAGCAGCTTGCGAGGGGGGCTGACCTACGAGCAGTACGTC. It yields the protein CASSLRGGLTYEQYV.

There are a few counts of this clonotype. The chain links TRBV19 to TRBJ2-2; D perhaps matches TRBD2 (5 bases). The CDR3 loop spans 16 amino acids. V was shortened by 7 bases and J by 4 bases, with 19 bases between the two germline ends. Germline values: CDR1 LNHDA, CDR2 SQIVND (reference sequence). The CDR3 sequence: CASTVPNGVTTGELFF. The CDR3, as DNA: TGTGCCAGTACAGTACCTAACGGGGTAACCACCGGGGAGCTGTTTTTT. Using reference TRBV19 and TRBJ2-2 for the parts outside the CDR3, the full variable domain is DGGITQSPKYLFRKEGQNVTLSCEQNLNHDAMYWYRQDPGQGLRLIYYSQIVNDFQKGDIAEGYSVSREKKESFPLTVTSAQKNPTAFYLCASTVPNGVTTGELFFGEGSRLTVL.

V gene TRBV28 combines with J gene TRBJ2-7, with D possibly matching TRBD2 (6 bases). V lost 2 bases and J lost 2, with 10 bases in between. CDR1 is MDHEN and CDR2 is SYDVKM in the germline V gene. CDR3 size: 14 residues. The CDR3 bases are TGTGCCAGCAGTTTAGGCGGGGCCCCCTACGAGCAGTACGTC. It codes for CASSLGGAPYEQYV.

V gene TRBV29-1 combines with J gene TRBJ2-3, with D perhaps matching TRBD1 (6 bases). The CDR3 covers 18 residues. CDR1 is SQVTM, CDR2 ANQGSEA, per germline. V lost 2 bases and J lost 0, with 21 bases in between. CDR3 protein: CSVENPGWVGASTDTQYF. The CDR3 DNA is TGCAGCGTTGAAAATCCCGGGTGGGTGGGGGCTAGCACAGATACGCAGTATTTT.

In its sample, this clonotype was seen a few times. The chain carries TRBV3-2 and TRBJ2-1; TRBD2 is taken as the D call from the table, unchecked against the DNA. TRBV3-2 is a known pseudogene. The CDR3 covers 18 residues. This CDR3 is CASSQDRNLAGGNDEQFF. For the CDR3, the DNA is TGTGCCAGCAGCCAAGACCGCAATCTAGCGGGGGGGAACGATGAGCAGTTCTTC.

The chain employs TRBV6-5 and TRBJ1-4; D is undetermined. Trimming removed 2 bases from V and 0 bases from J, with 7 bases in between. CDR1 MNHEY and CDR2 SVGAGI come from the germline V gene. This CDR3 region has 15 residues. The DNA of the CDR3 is TGTGCCAGCAGTTACGAGAGGGCAACTAATGAAAAACTGTTTTTT. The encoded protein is CASSYERATNEKLFF.

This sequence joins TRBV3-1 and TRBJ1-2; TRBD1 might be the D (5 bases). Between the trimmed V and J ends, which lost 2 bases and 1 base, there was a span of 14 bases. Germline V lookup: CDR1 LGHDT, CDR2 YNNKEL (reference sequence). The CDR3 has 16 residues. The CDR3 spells CASSQSSAGYNYGYTF. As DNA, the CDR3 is TGTGCCAGCAGCCAATCGTCGGCAGGGTATAACTATGGCTACACCTTC.

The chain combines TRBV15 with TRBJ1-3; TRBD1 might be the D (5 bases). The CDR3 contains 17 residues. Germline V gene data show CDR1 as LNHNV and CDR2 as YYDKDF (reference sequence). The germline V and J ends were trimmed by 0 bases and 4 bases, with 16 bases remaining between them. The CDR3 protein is CATSRDRRGALGNTIYF. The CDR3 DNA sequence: TGTGCCACCAGCAGAGATCGGAGAGGGGCCTTGGGAAACACCATATATTTT.

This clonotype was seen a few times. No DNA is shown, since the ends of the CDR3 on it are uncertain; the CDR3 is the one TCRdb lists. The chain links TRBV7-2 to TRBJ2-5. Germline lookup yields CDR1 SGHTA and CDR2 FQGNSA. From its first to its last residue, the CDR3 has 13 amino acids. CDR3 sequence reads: CASILGPQETQYF.

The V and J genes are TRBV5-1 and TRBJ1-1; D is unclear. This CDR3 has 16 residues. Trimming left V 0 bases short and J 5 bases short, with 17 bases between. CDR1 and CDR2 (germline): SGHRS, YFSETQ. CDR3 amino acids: CASSLEFAGDGTEAFF. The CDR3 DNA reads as TGCGCCAGCAGCTTGGAGTTTGCGGGAGATGGGACTGAAGCTTTCTTT. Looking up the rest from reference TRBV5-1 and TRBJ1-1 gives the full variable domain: KAGVTQTPRYLIKTRGQQVTLSCSPISGHRSVSWYQQTPGQGLQFLFEYFSETQRNKGNFPGRFSGRQFSNSRSEMNVSTLELGDSALYLCASSLEFAGDGTEAFFGQGTRLTVV.

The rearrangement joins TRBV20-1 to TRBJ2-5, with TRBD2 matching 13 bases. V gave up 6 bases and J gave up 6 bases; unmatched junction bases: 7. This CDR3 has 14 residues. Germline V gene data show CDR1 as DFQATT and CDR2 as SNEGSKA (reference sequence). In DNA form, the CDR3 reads TGCAGTGCCACTAGCGGGGGGGCAACGAAGACCCAGTACTTC. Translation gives CSATSGGATKTQYF.

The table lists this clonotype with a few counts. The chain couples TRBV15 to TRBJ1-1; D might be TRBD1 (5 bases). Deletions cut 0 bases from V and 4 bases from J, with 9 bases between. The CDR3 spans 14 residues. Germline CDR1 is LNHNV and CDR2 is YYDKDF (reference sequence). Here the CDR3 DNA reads TGTGCCACCAGCAGAGATCGGAGGGGCACTGAAGCTTTCTTT. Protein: CATSRDRRGTEAFF.

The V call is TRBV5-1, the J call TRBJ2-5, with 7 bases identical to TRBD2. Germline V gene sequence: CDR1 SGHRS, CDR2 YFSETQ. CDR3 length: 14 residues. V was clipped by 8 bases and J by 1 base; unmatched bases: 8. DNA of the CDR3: TGCGCCAGGAGCGAGGGCGGGGGCCAAGAGACCCAGTACTTC. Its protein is CARSEGGGQETQYF.

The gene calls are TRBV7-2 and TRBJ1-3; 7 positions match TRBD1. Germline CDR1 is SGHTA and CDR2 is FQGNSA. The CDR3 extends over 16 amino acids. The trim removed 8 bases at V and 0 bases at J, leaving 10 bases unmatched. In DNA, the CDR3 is TGTGCCAGCGGACGACAGGGAACCAACTCTGGAAACACCATATATTTT. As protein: CASGRQGTNSGNTIYF.

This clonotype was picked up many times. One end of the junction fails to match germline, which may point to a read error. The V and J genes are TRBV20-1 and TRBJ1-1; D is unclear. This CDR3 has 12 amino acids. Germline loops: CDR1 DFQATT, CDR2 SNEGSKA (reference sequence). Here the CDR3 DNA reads TGCAGTGCTAGGCCCGGGAACAATGAAGCTTTCTTT. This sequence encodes CSARPGNNEAFF.

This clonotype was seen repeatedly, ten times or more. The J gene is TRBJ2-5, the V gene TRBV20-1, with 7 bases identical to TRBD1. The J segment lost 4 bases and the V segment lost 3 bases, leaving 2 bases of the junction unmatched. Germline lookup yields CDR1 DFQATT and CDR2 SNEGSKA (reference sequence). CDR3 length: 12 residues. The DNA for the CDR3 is TGCAGTGCTAGGGGGACAGCAGAGACCCAGTACTTC. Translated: CSARGTAETQYF.

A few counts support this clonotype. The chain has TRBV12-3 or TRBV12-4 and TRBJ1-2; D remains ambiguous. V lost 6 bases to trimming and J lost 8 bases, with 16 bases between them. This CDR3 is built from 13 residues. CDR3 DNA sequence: TGTGCCAGCAGCCCTGTGGGTAGCGGCGGCTACACCTTC. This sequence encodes CASSPVGSGGYTF.

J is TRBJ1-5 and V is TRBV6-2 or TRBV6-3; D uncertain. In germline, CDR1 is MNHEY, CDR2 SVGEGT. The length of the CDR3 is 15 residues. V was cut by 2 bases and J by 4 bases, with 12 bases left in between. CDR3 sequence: CASSYTPMENQPQHF. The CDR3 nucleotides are TGTGCCAGCAGTTACACCCCGATGGAAAATCAGCCCCAGCATTTT.

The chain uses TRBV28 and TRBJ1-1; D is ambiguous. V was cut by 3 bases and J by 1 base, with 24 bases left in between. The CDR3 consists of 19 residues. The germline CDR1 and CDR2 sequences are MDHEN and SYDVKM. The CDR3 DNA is TGTGCCAGCAGTTTCGAGTCCTTTTACGGACGGCCGACGAACACTGAAGCTTTCTTT. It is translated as CASSFESFYGRPTNTEAFF.

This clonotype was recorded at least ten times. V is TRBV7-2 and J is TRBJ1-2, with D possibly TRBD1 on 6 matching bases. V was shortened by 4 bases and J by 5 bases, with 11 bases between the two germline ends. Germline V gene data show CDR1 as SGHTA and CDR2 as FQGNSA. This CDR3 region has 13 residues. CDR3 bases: TGTGCCAGCAGCTCCCTACAGGGATATGGCTACACCTTC. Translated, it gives CASSSLQGYGYTF.